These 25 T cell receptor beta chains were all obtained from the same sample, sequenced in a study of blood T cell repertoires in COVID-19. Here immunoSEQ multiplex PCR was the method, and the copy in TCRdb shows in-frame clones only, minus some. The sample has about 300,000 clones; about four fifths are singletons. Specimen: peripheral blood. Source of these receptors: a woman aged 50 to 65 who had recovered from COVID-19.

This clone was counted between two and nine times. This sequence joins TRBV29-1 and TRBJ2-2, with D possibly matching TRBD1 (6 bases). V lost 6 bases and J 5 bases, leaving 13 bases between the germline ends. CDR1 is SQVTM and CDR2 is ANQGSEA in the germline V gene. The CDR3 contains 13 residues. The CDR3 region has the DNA TGCAGCGTCAGTGGACAGATGACCGGGGAGCTGTTTTTT. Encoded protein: CSVSGQMTGELFF.

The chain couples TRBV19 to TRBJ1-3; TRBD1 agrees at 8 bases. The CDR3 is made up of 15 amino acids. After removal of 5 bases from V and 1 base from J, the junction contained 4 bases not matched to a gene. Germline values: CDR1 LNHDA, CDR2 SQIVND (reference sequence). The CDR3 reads CASSAQGASGNTIYF. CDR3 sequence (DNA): TGTGCCAGTAGTGCCCAGGGGGCTTCTGGAAACACCATATATTTT.

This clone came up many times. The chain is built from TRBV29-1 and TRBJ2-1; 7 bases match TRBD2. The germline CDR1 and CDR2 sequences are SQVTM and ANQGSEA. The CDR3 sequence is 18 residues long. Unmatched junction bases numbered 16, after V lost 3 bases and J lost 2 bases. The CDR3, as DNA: TGCAGCGTTGAGGCCCTAGGGGTAGGCGGGAGTCCCTACAATGAGCAGTTCTTC. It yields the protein CSVEALGVGGSPYNEQFF.

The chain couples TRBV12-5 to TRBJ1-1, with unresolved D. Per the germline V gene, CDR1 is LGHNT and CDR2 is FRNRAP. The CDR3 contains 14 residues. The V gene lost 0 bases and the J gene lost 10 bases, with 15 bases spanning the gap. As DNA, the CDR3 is TGTGCTAGTGGTTTGGTAGGAGGTGCCTGGGGAGCTTTCTTT. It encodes CASGLVGGAWGAFF.

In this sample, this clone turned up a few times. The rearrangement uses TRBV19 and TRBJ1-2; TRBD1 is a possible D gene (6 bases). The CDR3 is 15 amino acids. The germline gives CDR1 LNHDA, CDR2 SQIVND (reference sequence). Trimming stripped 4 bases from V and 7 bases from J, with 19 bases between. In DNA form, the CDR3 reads TGTGCCAGTAGTACCCAGGACAGTTTGAAGGTTGGCTACACCTTC. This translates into CASSTQDSLKVGYTF. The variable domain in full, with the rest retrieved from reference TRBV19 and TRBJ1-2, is DGGITQSPKYLFRKEGQNVTLSCEQNLNHDAMYWYRQDPGQGLRLIYYSQIVNDFQKGDIAEGYSVSREKKESFPLTVTSAQKNPTAFYLCASSTQDSLKVGYTFGSGTRLTVV.

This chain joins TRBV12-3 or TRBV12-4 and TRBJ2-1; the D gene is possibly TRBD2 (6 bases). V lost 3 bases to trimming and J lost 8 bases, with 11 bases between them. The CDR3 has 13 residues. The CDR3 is CASSFGGRDEQFF. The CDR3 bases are TGTGCCAGCAGTTTTGGGGGGAGAGATGAGCAGTTCTTC.

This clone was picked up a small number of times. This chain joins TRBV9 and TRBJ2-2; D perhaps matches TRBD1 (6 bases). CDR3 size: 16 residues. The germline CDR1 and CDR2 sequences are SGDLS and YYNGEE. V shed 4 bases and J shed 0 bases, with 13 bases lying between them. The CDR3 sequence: CASSPRQATNTGELFF. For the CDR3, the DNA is TGTGCCAGCAGCCCCCGACAGGCGACGAACACCGGGGAGCTGTTTTTT.

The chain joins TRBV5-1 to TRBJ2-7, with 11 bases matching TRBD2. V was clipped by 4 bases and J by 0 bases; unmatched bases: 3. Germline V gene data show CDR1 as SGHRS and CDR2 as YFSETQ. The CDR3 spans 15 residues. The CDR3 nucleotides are TGCGCCAGCAGCCTAGCGGGGGGATTCTCCTACGAGCAGTACTTC. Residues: CASSLAGGFSYEQYF.

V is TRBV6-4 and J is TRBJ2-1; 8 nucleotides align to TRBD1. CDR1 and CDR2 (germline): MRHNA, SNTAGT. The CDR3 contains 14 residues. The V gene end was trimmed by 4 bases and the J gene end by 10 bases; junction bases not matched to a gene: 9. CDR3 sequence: CASSVMTGAQEQFF. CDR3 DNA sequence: TGTGCCAGCAGTGTCATGACAGGGGCGCAAGAGCAGTTCTTC.

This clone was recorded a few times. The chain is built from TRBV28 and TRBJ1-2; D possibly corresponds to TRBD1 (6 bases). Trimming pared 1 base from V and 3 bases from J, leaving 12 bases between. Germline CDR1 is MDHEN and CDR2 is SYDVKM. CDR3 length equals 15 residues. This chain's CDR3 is CASSLSGRGYYGYTF. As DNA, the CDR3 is TGTGCCAGCAGTTTATCCGGCAGGGGTTACTATGGCTACACCTTC.

Written as DNA, the CDR3 is TGTGCCAGCAGTTACGGCCTAGCGGGTTACAATGAGCAGTTCTTC. The encoded protein is CASSYGLAGYNEQFF. The chain is built from TRBV6-5 and TRBJ2-1, with TRBD2 matching 8 bases. This CDR3 spans 15 amino acids. Trimming removed 2 bases from V and 4 bases from J; junction bases left unmatched: 4. Germline CDR1 MNHEY, CDR2 SVGAGI.

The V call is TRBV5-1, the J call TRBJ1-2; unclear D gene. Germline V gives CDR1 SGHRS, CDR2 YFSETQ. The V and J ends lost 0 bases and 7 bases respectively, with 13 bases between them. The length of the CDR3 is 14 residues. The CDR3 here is CASSLAPASSGYTF. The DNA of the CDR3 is TGCGCCAGCAGCTTGGCCCCCGCATCTAGTGGCTACACCTTC.

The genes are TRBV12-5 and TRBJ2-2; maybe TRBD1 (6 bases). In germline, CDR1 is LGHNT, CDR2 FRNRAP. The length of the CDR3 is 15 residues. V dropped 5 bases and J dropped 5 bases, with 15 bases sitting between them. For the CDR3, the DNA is TGTGCTAGTGGTCTCGACCTAGGGGGAACCGGGGAGCTGTTTTTT. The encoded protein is CASGLDLGGTGELFF.

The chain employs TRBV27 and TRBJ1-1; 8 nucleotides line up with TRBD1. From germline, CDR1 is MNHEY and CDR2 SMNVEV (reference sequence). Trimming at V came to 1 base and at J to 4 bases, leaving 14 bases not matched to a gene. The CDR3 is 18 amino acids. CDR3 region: CASSLFPRDRRRGTEAFF. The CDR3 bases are TGTGCCAGCAGTTTATTTCCCCGGGACAGGCGAAGGGGCACTGAAGCTTTCTTT.

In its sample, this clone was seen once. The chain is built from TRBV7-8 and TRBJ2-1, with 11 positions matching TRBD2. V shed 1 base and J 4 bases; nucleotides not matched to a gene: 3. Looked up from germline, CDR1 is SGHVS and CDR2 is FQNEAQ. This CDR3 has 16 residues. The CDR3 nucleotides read TGTGCCAGCAGCTTAGAAGGGACTAGCGGTTACAATGAGCAGTTCTTC. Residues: CASSLEGTSGYNEQFF.

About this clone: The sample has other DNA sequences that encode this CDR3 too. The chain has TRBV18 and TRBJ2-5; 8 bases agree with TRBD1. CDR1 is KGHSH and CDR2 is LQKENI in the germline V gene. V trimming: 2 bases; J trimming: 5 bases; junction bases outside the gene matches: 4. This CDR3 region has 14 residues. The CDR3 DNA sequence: TGTGCCAGCTCACCAGGACAGGGAAGGGAGACCCAGTACTTC. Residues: CASSPGQGRETQYF.

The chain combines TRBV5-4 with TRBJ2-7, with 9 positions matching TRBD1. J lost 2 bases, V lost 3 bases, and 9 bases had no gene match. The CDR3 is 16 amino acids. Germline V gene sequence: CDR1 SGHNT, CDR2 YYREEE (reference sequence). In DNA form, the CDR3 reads TGTGCCAGCAGCTCGGGTGGGGGACAGGGTGCCTACGAGCAGTACTTC. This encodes CASSSGGGQGAYEQYF. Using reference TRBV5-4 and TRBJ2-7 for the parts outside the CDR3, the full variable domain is ETGVTQSPTHLIKTRGQQVTLRCSSQSGHNTVSWYQQALGQGPQFIFQYYREEENGRGNFPPRFSGLQFPNYSSELNVNALELDDSALYLCASSSGGGQGAYEQYFGPGTRLTVT.

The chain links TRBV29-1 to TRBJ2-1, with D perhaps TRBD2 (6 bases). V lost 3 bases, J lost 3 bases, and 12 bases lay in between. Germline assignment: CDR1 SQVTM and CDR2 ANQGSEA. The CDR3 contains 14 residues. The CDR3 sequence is CSVEGGRHYNEQFF. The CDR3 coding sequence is TGCAGCGTTGAGGGTGGGAGGCACTACAATGAGCAGTTCTTC.

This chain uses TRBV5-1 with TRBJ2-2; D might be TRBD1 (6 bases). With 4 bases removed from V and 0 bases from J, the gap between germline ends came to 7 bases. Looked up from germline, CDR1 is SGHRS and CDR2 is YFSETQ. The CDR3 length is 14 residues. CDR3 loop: CASSTGSNTGELFF. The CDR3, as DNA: TGCGCCAGCAGCACAGGGTCGAACACCGGGGAGCTGTTTTTT.

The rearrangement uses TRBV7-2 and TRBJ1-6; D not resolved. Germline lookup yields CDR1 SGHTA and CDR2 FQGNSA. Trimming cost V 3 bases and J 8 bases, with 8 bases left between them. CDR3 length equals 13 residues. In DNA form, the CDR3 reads TGTGCCAGCAGCTTCAATCGGGATTCACCCCTCCACTTT. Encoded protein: CASSFNRDSPLHF.

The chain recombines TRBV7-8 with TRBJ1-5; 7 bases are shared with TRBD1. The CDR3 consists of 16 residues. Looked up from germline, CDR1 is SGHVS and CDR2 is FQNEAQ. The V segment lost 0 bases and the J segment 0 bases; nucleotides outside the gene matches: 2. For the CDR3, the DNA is TGTGCCAGCAGCTTAGCAGGGGGCTATAGCAATCAGCCCCAGCATTTT. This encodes CASSLAGGYSNQPQHF.

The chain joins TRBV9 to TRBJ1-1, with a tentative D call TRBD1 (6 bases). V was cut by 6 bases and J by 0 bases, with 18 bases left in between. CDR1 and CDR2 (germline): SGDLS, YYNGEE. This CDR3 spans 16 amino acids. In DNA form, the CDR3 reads TGTGCCAGCACCCTAGGCCCCACAGGGTTGAACACTGAAGCTTTCTTT. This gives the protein CASTLGPTGLNTEAFF. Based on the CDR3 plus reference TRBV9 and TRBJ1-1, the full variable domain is DSGVTQTPKHLITATGQRVTLRCSPRSGDLSVYWYQQSLDQGLQFLIQYYNGEERAKGNILERFSAQQFPDLHSELNLSSLELGDSALYFCASTLGPTGLNTEAFFGQGTRLTVV.

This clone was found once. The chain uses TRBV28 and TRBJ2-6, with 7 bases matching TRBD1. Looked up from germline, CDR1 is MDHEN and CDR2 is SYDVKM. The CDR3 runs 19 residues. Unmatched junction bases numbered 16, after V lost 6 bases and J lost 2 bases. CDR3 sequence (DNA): TGTGCCAGCAGCCCTACCCGAGAACCTACAGGGGCTGGGGCCAACGTCCTGACTTTC. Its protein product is CASSPTREPTGAGANVLTF. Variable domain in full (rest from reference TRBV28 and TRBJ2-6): DVKVTQSSRYLVKRTGEKVFLECVQDMDHENMFWYRQDPGLGLRLIYFSYDVKMKEKGDIPEGYSVSREKKERFSLILESASTNQTSMYLCASSPTREPTGAGANVLTFGAGSRLTVL.

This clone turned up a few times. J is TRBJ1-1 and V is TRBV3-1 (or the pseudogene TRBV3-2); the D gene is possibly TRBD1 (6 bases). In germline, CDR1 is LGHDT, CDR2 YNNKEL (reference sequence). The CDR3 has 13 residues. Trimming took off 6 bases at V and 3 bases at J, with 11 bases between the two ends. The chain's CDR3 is CASRARTDTEAFF. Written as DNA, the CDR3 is TGTGCCAGCAGGGCGAGGACAGACACTGAAGCTTTCTTT.

The chain's CDR3 is CASTLAGTGGTEAFF. In nucleotides, the CDR3 is TGTGCCAGCACCCTGGCAGGGACAGGGGGAACTGAAGCTTTCTTT. This chain connects TRBV5-4 to TRBJ1-1, with 11 bases fitting TRBD1. Trimming cost V 6 bases and J 5 bases; bases outside gene matches: 9. Germline CDR1 SGHNT, CDR2 YYREEE (reference sequence). CDR3 length: 15 amino acids.